This T cell receptor (beta chain) derives from a study of blood T cells in healthy people across ages. Next came a second PCR, run for about 7 to 12 cycles, which used a sample-barcoded 5' primer along with a J-beta primer mix. Each of the cDNA molecules was tagged by a template-switch adaptor with 12 random nucleotides. Each sample yielded at least 3 million CDR3-containing paired-end reads. MiXCR, run by TCRdb on the 5' RACE reads, gives a single entry per CDR3 protein. The sample has some 900,000 distinct CDR3 sequences, more than 25% seen once. This clonotype was observed a few times. Its antigen is currently unknown. Findings and limits, study-wide: Diversity was estimated from one million T cells, and these estimates were considered underestimates. It was found that TCR beta diversity correlated strongly with the percentage of naive T cells.

V dropped 10 bases and J dropped 3; count of bases not matched to a gene: 8. From germline, CDR1 is MDHEN and CDR2 SYDVKM. The CDR3 totals 13 residues. The chain couples TRBV28 to TRBJ2-7; 8 bases align to TRBD1. The TCR was taken from a woman of 80 years or more in good health. Sequencing used blood. The DNA for the CDR3 is TGTGCCACTGGACAGGGATCTCTCTACGAGCAGTACTTC. Residues: CATGQGSLYEQYF.